The next 17 T cell receptor beta chains were all read from a single sample in a study of blood T cell repertoires in COVID-19. TCRdb's table, derived via immunoSEQ multiplex PCR, lists solely in-frame clones and lacks some. The repertoire has roughly 320,000 clones, around 85% of them found once; the top ten carry approximately 7.9%. Sequenced input: peripheral blood. These receptors all stem from a human donor in a cohort sampled during active COVID-19.

This clone was detected once. V and J are TRBV30 and TRBJ1-6; D unclear. Germline loops: CDR1 GTSNPN, CDR2 SVGIG (reference sequence). The CDR3 loop spans 15 amino acids. V dropped 0 bases and J dropped 0 bases, with 6 bases sitting between them. CDR3 coding DNA: TGTGCCTGGAGTGTACGAGGCTCCTATAATTCACCCCTCCACTTT. Encoded protein: CAWSVRGSYNSPLHF. Supplemented by reference TRBV30 and TRBJ1-6, the full variable domain reads SQTIHQWPATLVQPVGSPLSLECTVEGTSNPNLYWYRQAAGRGLQLLFYSVGIGQISSEVPQNLSASRPQDRQFILSSKKLLLSDSGFYLCAWSVRGSYNSPLHFGNGTRLTVT.

The chain uses TRBV5-4 and TRBJ2-7, with 7 positions matching TRBD1. CDR1 and CDR2 from the germline V gene are SGHNT and YYREEE (reference sequence). This CDR3 is built from 14 residues. The J segment lost 0 bases and the V segment lost 4 bases, leaving 4 bases of the junction unmatched. The CDR3 DNA reads TGTGCCAGCAGCCGGGACAGTTACTCCTACGAGCAGTACTTC. Protein sequence: CASSRDSYSYEQYF.

V gene TRBV24-1 combines with J gene TRBJ1-1, with D possibly being TRBD1 (6 bases). The CDR3 covers 13 residues. The V gene's germline CDR1 is KGHDR and CDR2 SFDVKD. V dropped 9 bases and J dropped 2 bases, with 12 bases sitting between them. The CDR3: CATADSRNTEAFF. CDR3 bases: TGTGCCACCGCGGACAGTCGCAACACTGAAGCTTTCTTT.

V and J are TRBV11-3 and TRBJ2-7; TRBD1 matches at 8 bases. The trim removed 1 base at V and 4 bases at J, leaving 0 bases unmatched. CDR1 is SGHNT and CDR2 is YENEEA in the germline V gene. The CDR3 runs to 13 residues. CDR3 in DNA: TGTGCCAGCAGCTTAGGGACAGGGTACGAGCAGTACTTC. Residues: CASSLGTGYEQYF.

This clone was observed once. J is TRBJ1-2 and V is TRBV21-1. TRBV21-1 constitutes a pseudogene. The CDR3 sequence is 14 residues long. The CDR3 here is CASSKITYNYGYTF. The DNA of the CDR3 is TGTGCCAGCAGCAAAATCACTTATAACTATGGCTACACCTTC.

The chain combines TRBV4-1 with TRBJ1-6, with 9 positions matching TRBD1. The CDR3 length is 15 residues. Per the germline V gene, CDR1 is MGHRA and CDR2 is YSYEKL. Trimming at V came to 2 bases and at J to 8 bases, leaving 4 bases not matched to a gene. CDR3 nucleotide sequence: TGCGCCAGCAGCCAAACACAGGGGGCGGATTCACCCCTCCACTTT. The encoded protein is CASSQTQGADSPLHF.

The J gene is TRBJ1-5, the V gene TRBV29-1; D is possibly TRBD1 (6 bases). The CDR3 length is 15 residues. Trimming left V 6 bases short and J 1 base short, with 16 bases between. The germline V gene encodes CDR1 SQVTM and CDR2 ANQGSEA. The CDR3 loop is CSVGVGQTSNQPQHF. CDR3 nucleotides: TGCAGCGTCGGAGTTGGACAGACCAGCAATCAGCCCCAGCATTTT.

The V call is TRBV7-9, the J call TRBJ2-3; TRBD1 is a possible D gene (6 bases). The CDR3 has 12 amino acids. Germline lookup yields CDR1 SEHNR and CDR2 FQNEAQ (reference sequence). V lost 9 bases and J lost 11, with 18 bases in between. The CDR3 DNA reads as TGTGCCAGTCGCAGGGGCAGTGGTAAGCAGTATTTT. Translating gives CASRRGSGKQYF.

The chain links TRBV30 to TRBJ2-1, with D perhaps TRBD2 (7 bases). V shed 3 bases and J shed 8 bases, with 20 bases lying between them. Germline V gene data show CDR1 as GTSNPN and CDR2 as SVGIG (reference sequence). The CDR3 runs to 15 residues. CDR3 sequence (DNA): TGTGCCTGGAGACGATTTTGGGGGGGCTTAGATGAGCAGTTCTTC. Translation: CAWRRFWGGLDEQFF.

The gene calls are TRBV9 and TRBJ2-3, with 8 nucleotides matching TRBD1. This CDR3 contains 15 residues. V lost 3 bases and J lost 5; bases outside the gene matches: 8. Germline CDR1 and CDR2: SGDLS and YYNGEE. The chain's CDR3 is CASSATRGRGDTQYF. CDR3 coding DNA: TGTGCCAGCAGCGCGACCAGGGGGCGCGGAGATACGCAGTATTTT.

The rearrangement joins TRBV19 to TRBJ1-1, with 9 bases fitting TRBD1. CDR1 and CDR2 from the germline V gene are LNHDA and SQIVND (reference sequence). V shed 1 base, J shed 2 bases, and the junction held 5 bases outside the gene matches. The CDR3 consists of 16 residues. The chain's CDR3 is CASSIGDRELNTEAFF. The CDR3 coding sequence is TGTGCCAGTAGTATAGGGGACAGGGAGCTCAACACTGAAGCTTTCTTT.

J is TRBJ2-4 and V is TRBV5-1; 8 bases line up with TRBD2. Germline V gives CDR1 SGHRS, CDR2 YFSETQ. Germline trimming cut 0 bases from V and 2 bases from J; bases unmatched to any gene: 4. This CDR3 spans 16 amino acids. This CDR3 is CASSLDGGATKNIQYF. In DNA form, the CDR3 reads TGCGCCAGCAGCTTGGACGGGGGGGCTACCAAAAACATTCAGTACTTC.

Here the CDR3 DNA reads TGTGCTTCGATTCAGGGGACTAGCAATCAGCCCCAGCATTTT. It translates to CASIQGTSNQPQHF. The genes are TRBV12-5 and TRBJ1-5; possibly TRBD1 for D (6 bases). The CDR3 is 14 amino acids. CDR1 is LGHNT, CDR2 FRNRAP, per germline. Between the trimmed V and J ends, which lost 11 bases and 0 bases, there was a span of 14 bases.

J is TRBJ1-1 and V is TRBV12-3 or TRBV12-4, with a weak D call TRBD1 (6 bases). The CDR3 contains 11 residues. Trimming stripped 4 bases from V and 7 bases from J, with 7 bases between. The CDR3 nucleotides are TGTGCCAGCAGTTCAGGGGTTGAAGCTTTCTTT. It codes for CASSSGVEAFF.

The chain recombines TRBV3-1 (or the pseudogene TRBV3-2) with TRBJ1-1; possible D gene TRBD1, 6 bases. Per germline, CDR1 LGHDT and CDR2 YNNKEL (reference sequence). The CDR3 has 13 amino acids. Trimming removed 4 bases from V and 0 bases from J, with 6 bases in between. The chain's CDR3 is CASSPGVNTEAFF. CDR3 nucleotides: TGTGCCAGCAGCCCAGGGGTGAACACTGAAGCTTTCTTT.

J is TRBJ2-2 and V is TRBV25-1, with D possibly matching TRBD1 (6 bases). V gave up 6 bases and J gave up 9 bases, with 14 bases separating them. The CDR3 is made up of 13 amino acids. Germline V gives CDR1 MGHDK, CDR2 SYGVNS. In nucleotides, the CDR3 is TGTGCCAGCAGGCCCAGACAGGACCGGGAGCTGTTTTTT. As protein: CASRPRQDRELFF.

The J gene is TRBJ1-4, the V gene TRBV11-2; 8 positions agree with TRBD1. Germline assignment: CDR1 SGHAT and CDR2 FQNNGV. V lost 6 bases to trimming and J lost 4 bases; unmatched junction nucleotides: 7. The CDR3 is made up of 15 amino acids. Here the CDR3 DNA reads TGTGCCAGCAGGCGAGGACAGGGTTATAATGAAAAACTGTTTTTT. It yields the protein CASRRGQGYNEKLFF. The whole variable domain, filled in from reference TRBV11-2 and TRBJ1-4, reads EAGVAQSPRYKIIEKRQSVAFWCNPISGHATLYWYQQILGQGPKLLIQFQNNGVVDDSQLPKDRFSAERLKGVDSTLKIQPAKLEDSAVYLCASRRGQGYNEKLFFGSGTQLSVL.